These 19 T cell receptor beta chains were all obtained from the same sample, sequenced in a study of T-cell memory formation after mild COVID-19. TCRdb itself ran the 5' RACE reads through MiXCR, one entry per CDR3 protein. This table holds 550,000 to 600,000 distinct CDR3 sequences, about 18% found once. The sample consisted of PBMCs or a T cell subset sorted from them (not recorded which). The receptors were sampled from an adult woman who had mild COVID-19 (a few samples of this study predate the infection). Cell type and time point are not known.

V gene TRBV7-9 combines with J gene TRBJ2-1, with D possibly being TRBD1 (6 bases). The CDR3 contains 15 residues. Germline V gene data show CDR1 as SEHNR and CDR2 as FQNEAQ (reference sequence). V was pared by 5 bases and J by 5 bases, with 16 bases between. The CDR3 sequence is CASSPKTGLDNEQFF. The CDR3 DNA is TGTGCCAGCAGCCCCAAGACAGGATTAGACAATGAGCAGTTCTTC.

This clonotype was picked up many times. This chain links TRBV7-3 with TRBJ2-2; D might be TRBD1 (6 bases). The V gene lost 5 bases and the J gene lost 6 bases, with 13 bases spanning the gap. The CDR3 is 14 amino acids. CDR1 and CDR2 from the germline V gene are SGHTA and FQGTGA. The CDR3 DNA reads as TGTGCCAGCAGCAACTCAGGGGCAGCCGGGGAGCTGTTTTTT. Its translation is CASSNSGAAGELFF.

This chain joins TRBV20-1 and TRBJ2-7; 11 bases map to TRBD1. V was pared by 5 bases and J by 4 bases, with 7 bases of the junction left unmatched. Per the germline V gene, CDR1 is DFQATT and CDR2 is SNEGSKA (reference sequence). This CDR3 comprises 14 residues. The CDR3 region has the DNA TGCAGTGCTCCTCCGGGACAGGGGGGGTACGAGCAGTACTTC. Residues: CSAPPGQGGYEQYF.

In its sample, this clonotype was seen many times. The rearrangement joins TRBV5-5 to TRBJ1-3; 8 bases map to TRBD1. The V and J ends lost 4 bases and 0 bases, in that order; junction bases with no gene match: 3. Germline CDR1 and CDR2: SGHKS and YYEKEE (reference sequence). This CDR3 contains 15 residues. CDR3 region: CASSRDRSSGNTIYF. The CDR3 nucleotides read TGTGCCAGCAGCCGGGACAGGAGCTCTGGAAACACCATATATTTT.

This clonotype was counted many times. The chain carries TRBV7-9 and TRBJ2-7; D tentatively reads TRBD1 or TRBD2 (6 bases each). Between the trimmed V and J ends, which lost 1 base and 5 bases, there was a span of 12 bases. The germline V gene has CDR1 SEHNR and CDR2 FQNEAQ (reference sequence). This CDR3 is built from 14 residues. The DNA of the CDR3 is TGTGCCAGCAGCTTAGTTTCGGGGGCGGACGAGCAGTACTTC. Its translation: CASSLVSGADEQYF.

Remarks on this clonotype: A much larger clone differs from this one at a single base, so this may be a read error. This sequence joins TRBV3-1 and TRBJ2-7; D gene uncertain. Trimming took off 0 bases at V and 3 bases at J, with 3 bases between the two ends. In germline, CDR1 is LGHDT, CDR2 YNNKEL (reference sequence). CDR3 length: 12 amino acids. The CDR3 region has the DNA TGTGCCAGCAGCCAAGATTACTACGAGCAGTACTTC. Translating gives CASSQDYYEQYF.

A remark on this clonotype: A junction boundary mismatches the germline segment, possibly from a read error. The chain employs TRBV7-8 and TRBJ1-1; weak D call: TRBD1 (5 bases). This CDR3 region has 16 residues. Germline V gene sequence: CDR1 SGHVS, CDR2 FQNEAQ. CDR3 amino acids: CASSLARPRDVVFALF. The CDR3 DNA follows: TGTGCCAGCAGCTTAGCGCGCCCGAGGGACGTGGTTTTCGCTCTCTTT. Filled out from reference TRBV7-8 and TRBJ1-1, the complete variable domain reads GAGVSQSPRYKVAKRGQDVALRCDPISGHVSLFWYQQALGQGPEFLTYFQNEAQLDKSGLPSDRFFAERPEGSVSTLKIQRTQQEDSAVYLCASSLARPRDVVFALFGQGTRLTVV.

This clonotype has only a few counts. The rearrangement joins TRBV25-1 to TRBJ2-1; D possibly uses TRBD1 or TRBD2 (5 bases each). V was cut by 4 bases and J by 5 bases, with 18 bases left in between. This CDR3 spans 16 amino acids. Looked up from germline, CDR1 is MGHDK and CDR2 is SYGVNS. CDR3 region: CASSGDAPRVNNEQFF. The CDR3 DNA follows: TGTGCCAGCAGTGGGGACGCCCCGAGGGTAAACAATGAGCAGTTCTTC.

This clonotype was found a few times. The chain couples TRBV6-5 to TRBJ1-4; D gene unclear. Germline loops: CDR1 MNHEY, CDR2 SVGAGI. CDR3 size: 13 residues. The V end lost 7 bases, the J end lost 0 bases, and 6 bases lay between the germline ends. The CDR3 reads CASKAATNEKLFF. In DNA form, the CDR3 reads TGTGCCAGCAAGGCCGCAACTAATGAAAAACTGTTTTTT.

The V call is TRBV12-3 or TRBV12-4, the J call TRBJ2-7; TRBD1 might be the D (6 bases). The CDR3 runs 12 residues. V lost 6 bases to trimming and J lost 4 bases, with 10 bases between them. The CDR3 DNA reads TGTGCCAGCAGCCCAGGACAGTACGAGCAGTACTTC. Its protein is CASSPGQYEQYF.

The chain is built from TRBV5-5 and TRBJ2-5; perhaps TRBD1 as D (5 bases). V dropped 0 bases and J dropped 6 bases, with 15 bases sitting between them. The length of the CDR3 is 15 residues. The germline V gene has CDR1 SGHKS and CDR2 YYEKEE (reference sequence). DNA for the CDR3: TGTGCCAGCAGCTTGGCAAGTGGCAGGGAAAAGACCCAGTACTTC. Translation: CASSLASGREKTQYF.

This clonotype was detected only once. The chain recombines TRBV29-1 with TRBJ1-2; a possible D gene is TRBD1 (6 bases). The CDR3 is 13 amino acids. The germline V and J ends were trimmed by 1 base and 7 bases, with 13 bases remaining between them. The germline CDR1 and CDR2 sequences are SQVTM and ANQGSEA. The CDR3 DNA sequence: TGCAGCGTTGAAGTAGGACAGTCGAGTGGCTACACCTTC. Translation gives CSVEVGQSSGYTF.

This chain connects TRBV7-4 to TRBJ1-2, with D possibly being TRBD1 (5 bases). This CDR3 has 14 amino acids. The V gene's germline CDR1 is SGHVT and CDR2 SQSDAQ. V lost 8 bases, J lost 1 base, and 14 bases lay in between. CDR3: CASAPPGGNYGYTF. The DNA for the CDR3 is TGTGCCAGCGCACCCCCGGGGGGTAACTATGGCTACACCTTC.

The V call is TRBV7-2, the J call TRBJ1-5; no clear D gene. The germline V gene encodes CDR1 SGHTA and CDR2 FQGNSA. The CDR3 loop spans 13 amino acids. Deletions cut 1 base from V and 5 bases from J, with 6 bases between. The CDR3 DNA follows: TGTGCCAGCAGCTTAGGATCGTATCAGCCCCAGCATTTT. It yields the protein CASSLGSYQPQHF.

This clonotype has a handful of counts. V and J are TRBV24-1 and TRBJ2-1; D uncertain. Germline lookup yields CDR1 KGHDR and CDR2 SFDVKD. V was trimmed by 2 bases and J by 3 bases, leaving 13 bases between them. This CDR3 comprises 16 residues. The CDR3 protein is CATSDWGTGGYNEQFF. CDR3 sequence (DNA): TGTGCCACCAGTGATTGGGGAACGGGTGGCTACAATGAGCAGTTCTTC.

This clonotype appeared a few times. The chain combines TRBV20-1 with TRBJ1-4; D is undetermined. Germline V gene lookup returns CDR1 DFQATT and CDR2 SNEGSKA (reference sequence). V shed 3 bases and J shed 12 bases, with 8 bases lying between them. The CDR3 totals 10 residues. The DNA of the CDR3 is TGCAGTGCTAGGTCGGGCGAACTGTTTTTT. It yields the protein CSARSGELFF.

The sample holds a few counts of this clonotype. The V call is TRBV18, the J call TRBJ1-4, with D maybe TRBD1 (6 bases). Trimming pared 3 bases from V and 6 bases from J, leaving 14 bases between. There are 15 residues in the CDR3. Germline CDR1 is KGHSH and CDR2 is LQKENI. The CDR3: CASSPTGRRDEKLFF. The CDR3 DNA reads as TGTGCCAGCTCACCGACAGGTCGGCGTGATGAAAAACTGTTTTTT.

There are a few counts of this clonotype. A much more abundant neighbour one base away suggests this may be a read error. V gene TRBV11-2 combines with J gene TRBJ1-4; unclear D gene. Germline V lookup: CDR1 SGHAT, CDR2 FQNNGV. The CDR3 length is 11 residues. V gave up 0 bases and J gave up 7 bases, with 0 bases separating them. CDR3 amino acids: CASSLDEKLFF. The CDR3 coding sequence is TGTGCCAGCAGCTTAGATGAAAAACTGTTTTTT.

The chain is built from TRBV9 and TRBJ1-2, with D maybe TRBD1 (6 bases). Deletions cut 3 bases from V and 2 bases from J, with 11 bases between. Germline V CDR1 and CDR2: SGDLS, YYNGEE. This CDR3 region has 14 residues. Here the CDR3 reads CASSATGSNYGYTF. The CDR3, as DNA: TGTGCCAGCAGCGCTACAGGGTCCAACTATGGCTACACCTTC.